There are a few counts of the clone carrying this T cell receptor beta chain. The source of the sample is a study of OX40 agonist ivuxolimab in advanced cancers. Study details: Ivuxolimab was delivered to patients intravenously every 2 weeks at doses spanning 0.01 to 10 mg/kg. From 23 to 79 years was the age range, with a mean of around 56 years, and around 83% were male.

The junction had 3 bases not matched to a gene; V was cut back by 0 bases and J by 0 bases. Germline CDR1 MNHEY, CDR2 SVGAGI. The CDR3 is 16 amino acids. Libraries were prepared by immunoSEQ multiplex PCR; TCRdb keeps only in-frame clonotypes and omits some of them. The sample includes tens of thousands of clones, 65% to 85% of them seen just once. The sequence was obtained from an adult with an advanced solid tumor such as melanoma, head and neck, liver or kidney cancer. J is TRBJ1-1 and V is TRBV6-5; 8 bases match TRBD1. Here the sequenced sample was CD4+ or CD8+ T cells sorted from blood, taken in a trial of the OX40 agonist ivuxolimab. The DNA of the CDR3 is TGTGCCAGCAGTTACTCGGGACAGGACATGAACACTGAAGCTTTCTTT. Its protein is CASSYSGQDMNTEAFF.